This T cell receptor (beta chain) was obtained from a study of blood T cell repertoires in COVID-19. Study processing details: From reference gene primer amplification, estimates of nucleated cell counts were derived. The repertoire was sequenced with immunoSEQ multiplex PCR; TCRdb's copy has only in-frame clones and lacks some. That table gives V, J and clone size, and the DNA gave D and trimming. The repertoire includes some 190,000 clones, more than 80% of them detected once, and approximately 8% sits in the top ten. The germline V gene encodes CDR1 LNHNV and CDR2 YYDKDF (reference sequence). The V end lost 0 bases, the J end lost 7 bases, and 10 bases lay between the germline ends. The CDR3 length is 14 residues.

The chain links TRBV15 to TRBJ1-5; D is undetermined. The TCR sequence derives from an older woman with acute or convalescent COVID-19. Sequenced sample: peripheral blood. Here the CDR3 reads CATSREREYQPQHF. The CDR3 DNA follows: TGTGCCACCAGCAGAGAGAGAGAGTACCAGCCCCAGCATTTT.